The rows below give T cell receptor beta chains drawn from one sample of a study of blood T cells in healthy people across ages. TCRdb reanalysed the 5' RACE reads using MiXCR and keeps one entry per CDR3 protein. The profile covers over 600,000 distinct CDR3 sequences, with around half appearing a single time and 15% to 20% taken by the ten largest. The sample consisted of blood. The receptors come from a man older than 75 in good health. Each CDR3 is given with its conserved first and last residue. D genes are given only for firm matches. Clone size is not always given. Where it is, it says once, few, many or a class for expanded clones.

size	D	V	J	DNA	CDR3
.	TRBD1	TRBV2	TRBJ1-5	TGTGCCAGCAGGGGGACAGGTCTGGCCTATAGCAATCAGCCCCAGCATTTT	CASRGTGLAYSNQPQHF
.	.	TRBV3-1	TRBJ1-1	TGTGCCAGCAGCCAACACTGGGATGAAGCTTTCTTT	CASSQHWDEAFF
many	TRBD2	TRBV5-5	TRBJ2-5	TGTGCCAGCAGCTCAAAACTAGCGGGAGCTTCCCAAGAGACCCAGTACTTC	CASSSKLAGASQETQYF
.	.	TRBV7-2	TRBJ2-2	TGTGCCAGCAGCTTAAACTCCGGGGAACTCACCGGGGAGCTGTTTTTT	CASSLNSGELTGELFF
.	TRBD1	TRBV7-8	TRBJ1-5	TGTGCCAGCAGCTTAGGGACAGGGTCTCGGCAGCCCCAGCATTTT	CASSLGTGSRQPQHF
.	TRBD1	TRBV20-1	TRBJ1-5	TGCAGTGCTAAAGGGGGCGCGGAGCAGCCCCAGCATTTT	CSAKGGAEQPQHF
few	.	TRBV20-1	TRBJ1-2	TGCAGTGCGGGGGACGGAGCTTCTGGCTACACCTTC	CSAGDGASGYTF
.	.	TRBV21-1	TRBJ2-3	TGTGTCAGCAGCAAAGGGACAGGGGAAAGCACAGATACGCAGTATTTT	CVSSKGTGESTDTQYF
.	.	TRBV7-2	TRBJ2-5	TGTGCCAGCAGCCCCCGTGTGGGTTCTGAAGAGACCCAGTACTTC	CASSPRVGSEETQYF
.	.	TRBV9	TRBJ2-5	TGTGCCAGCAGCGTAGGAAGGATGGGAGAGACCCAGTACTTC	CASSVGRMGETQYF
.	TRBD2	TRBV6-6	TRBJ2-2	TGTGCCAGCAGTTACTTGCGGGAGGGCCTCGGGGAGCTGTTTTTT	CASSYLREGLGELFF
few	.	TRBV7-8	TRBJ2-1	TGTGCCAGCAGCTTAGACGGGCTAGGAGATCGGAATGAGCAGTTCTTC	CASSLDGLGDRNEQFF
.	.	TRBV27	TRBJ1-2	TGTGCCAGCAGCGGGGGTTTTGGGACCTCTGGCTACACCTTC	CASSGGFGTSGYTF
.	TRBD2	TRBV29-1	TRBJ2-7	TGCAGCGTTATCGGCGGGAGAGGGACCTACAATGAGCAGTACTTC	CSVIGGRGTYNEQYF
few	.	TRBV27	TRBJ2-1	TGTGCCAGCAGTTTAATAACGGGCCGTCACAATGAGCAGTTCTTC	CASSLITGRHNEQFF
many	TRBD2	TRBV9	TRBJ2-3	TGTGCCAGCAGACCTAGCGGGAGCACAGATACGCAGTATTTT	CASRPSGSTDTQYF
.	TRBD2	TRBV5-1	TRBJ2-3	TGCGCCAGCAGCTTGGGCGGTAGCGGGAGCGATACGCAGTATTTT	CASSLGGSGSDTQYF
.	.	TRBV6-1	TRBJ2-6	TGTACCAGCAGTCCAATCGACACAGGGTCTAGGGGGGCCAACGTCCTGACTTTC	CTSSPIDTGSRGANVLTF
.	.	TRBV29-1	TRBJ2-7	TGCAGCGTCAGAGACAGTCCCTCCTACAATGAGCAGTACTTC	CSVRDSPSYNEQYF
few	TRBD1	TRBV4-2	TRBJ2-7	TGTGCCAGCAGCCACGCCCGGACAGGGAGAGGTTTATACGAGCAGTACTTC	CASSHARTGRGLYEQYF
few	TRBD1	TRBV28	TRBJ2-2	TGTGCCACCAGGGGACAGATGAACACCGGGGAGCTGTTTTTT	CATRGQMNTGELFF
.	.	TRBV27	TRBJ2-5	TGTGCCAGCGGGGCCTGTCCTCTCTACAATGAGCAGTACTTC	CASGACPLYNEQYF